The present entry profiles one T cell receptor beta chain with its context. By 5'RACE template switching, TCR cDNA was produced, with a universal primer site and UMIs added in the process. TCRdb itself ran the 5' RACE reads through MiXCR, one entry per CDR3 protein. The data show about 340,000 distinct CDR3 sequences, around 12% seen once. This sample is part of a study of T cells after yellow fever vaccination. Germline trimming cut 7 bases from V and 1 base from J; bases unmatched to any gene: 4. In germline, CDR1 is MNHNS, CDR2 SASEGT. CDR3 length: 14 residues. The chain recombines TRBV6-1 with TRBJ2-3; TRBD2 agrees at 8 bases. This receptor was identified in a man aged 18 to 29 who received the YFV17D yellow fever vaccine. Sequences were derived from CD4+ T cells sorted from PBMCs, sampled 15 days after the yellow fever booster vaccination. In DNA form, the CDR3 reads TGTGCCAGCATTTTTAGCGGGGGCACAGATACGCAGTATTTT. Its protein product is CASIFSGGTDTQYF.